This entry is about one T cell receptor beta chain. What it binds is unknown. The data were obtained in a study of cytomegalovirus exposure and HLA in healthy donors. As for the study in general: When fewer than 500 donors were genotyped, roughly 78% of them were found to fall in the Caucasian-associated ancestry cluster. General study findings and limits: Most TCR beta V segments were productive about 90% or about 30% of the time in an earlier analysis. After further analysis at a later stage, under 20,000 TCR beta sequences were associated with HLA alleles at 0.05 false discovery rate.

The CDR3 spans 12 residues. V lost 1 base to trimming and J lost 7 bases, with 7 bases between them. Per germline, CDR1 SGHVS and CDR2 FQNEAQ. Unrecorded immune exposures were likely, despite nominal health at sampling. A multiplex PCR was run with 60 Vbeta primers and 13 Jbeta primers. Assay: immunoSEQ multiplex PCR; the TCRdb copy retains only in-frame clones and omits some. This sample has fewer than 150,000 clones, with 60% to 80% found just once. The V and J genes are TRBV7-8 and TRBJ1-1; D is ambiguous. The sample comprised PBMCs. The receptor comes from a woman aged 45-65 years in good health and CMV-seronegative. The CDR3 nucleotides are TGTGCCAGCAGCTTAGAAGCGAGTGAAGCTTTCTTT. It specifies CASSLEASEAFF. Combining the CDR3 with reference TRBV7-8 and TRBJ1-1 gives the whole variable domain GAGVSQSPRYKVAKRGQDVALRCDPISGHVSLFWYQQALGQGPEFLTYFQNEAQLDKSGLPSDRFFAERPEGSVSTLKIQRTQQEDSAVYLCASSLEASEAFFGQGTRLTVV.